These 8 T cell receptor beta chains originate from one sample sequenced in a study of early T cells in non-severe SARS-CoV-2 infection. TCRdb called the 5' RACE reads again in MiXCR, with one record for every CDR3 protein. Of about 64,000 distinct CDR3 sequences in the sample, over 4% are singletons; the top ten hold 4% to 5%. Material: whole blood. The receptors stem from an adult who was a healthcare worker with PCR-confirmed SARS-CoV-2 infection or an uninfected control (not recorded which).

V gene TRBV7-2 combines with J gene TRBJ1-2; D not certain. This CDR3 is 16 amino acids long. The germline V and J ends were trimmed by 1 base and 3 bases, with 15 bases remaining between them. Per germline, CDR1 SGHTA and CDR2 FQGNSA. The CDR3 bases are TGTGCCAGCAGCTTAGATTCTAGGCAGGTGGACTATGGCTACACCTTC. It encodes CASSLDSRQVDYGYTF.

This clonotype was seen a few times. This rearrangement joins TRBV7-2 to TRBJ2-7; no reliable D call. The germline V and J ends were trimmed by 5 bases and 4 bases, with 12 bases remaining between them. The CDR3 loop spans 13 amino acids. Germline V CDR1 and CDR2: SGHTA, FQGNSA. In DNA, the CDR3 is TGTACCAGCAGCCTTCCCGAACTTTACGAGCAGTACTTC. As protein: CTSSLPELYEQYF.

This clonotype appeared many times. The V gene is TRBV10-3, the J gene TRBJ1-1; D is possibly TRBD1 (6 bases). The CDR3 is 16 amino acids. The germline V gene encodes CDR1 ENHRY and CDR2 SYGVKD. Trimming left V 6 bases short and J 2 bases short, with 19 bases between. The CDR3 region has the DNA TGTGCCATCAGACAGGGCGTTGGGGCGAGAAACACTGAAGCTTTCTTT. Its translation is CAIRQGVGARNTEAFF.

CDR3 region: CASIRVGMNTEAFF. In DNA, the CDR3 is TGTGCCAGTATAAGGGTGGGGATGAACACTGAAGCTTTCTTT. The chain links TRBV19 to TRBJ1-1; no clear D gene. V was cut by 7 bases and J by 0 bases, with 12 bases left in between. CDR1 is LNHDA and CDR2 is SQIVND in the germline V gene (reference sequence). This CDR3 spans 14 amino acids.

This clonotype has at least ten counts. The gene calls are TRBV3-1 and TRBJ2-2; 9 bases are shared with TRBD2. Trimming at V came to 4 bases and at J to 7 bases, leaving 16 bases not matched to a gene. Per germline, CDR1 LGHDT and CDR2 YNNKEL (reference sequence). CDR3 length: 18 amino acids. CDR3 nucleotide sequence: TGTGCCAGCAGCCCCGCCCCCAGCGGGGGGTCGGTTCACGGGGAGCTGTTTTTT. This translates into CASSPAPSGGSVHGELFF. The complete variable domain, with remaining parts taken from reference TRBV3-1 and TRBJ2-2, reads DTAVSQTPKYLVTQMGNDKSIKCEQNLGHDTMYWYKQDSKKFLKIMFSYNNKELIINETVPNRFSPKSPDKAHLNLHINSLELGDSAVYFCASSPAPSGGSVHGELFFGEGSRLTVL.

The genes are TRBV24-1 and TRBJ1-1, with 8 bases fitting TRBD1. Germline CDR1 reads KGHDR; CDR2 reads SFDVKD. The CDR3 runs 14 residues. V was clipped by 3 bases and J by 2 bases; unmatched bases: 1. CDR3 nucleotide sequence: TGTGCCACCAGTGATACAGGGGGTAACACTGAAGCTTTCTTT. This encodes CATSDTGGNTEAFF.

This clonotype was observed at least ten times. V gene TRBV28 combines with J gene TRBJ2-3; the D call may be TRBD1 or TRBD2 (7 bases each). V dropped 5 bases and J dropped 1 base, with 13 bases sitting between them. The CDR3 covers 15 residues. CDR1 and CDR2 (germline): MDHEN, SYDVKM. CDR3 nucleotide sequence: TGTGCCAGCAGTACCAGGGGGGGGGGCACAGATACGCAGTATTTT. Translated, it gives CASSTRGGGTDTQYF.

This clonotype was detected many times. The junction shows a germline mismatch at one end, possibly a read error. J is TRBJ2-7 and V is TRBV9; 7 positions agree with TRBD1. The germline V gene has CDR1 SGDLS and CDR2 YYNGEE. This CDR3 contains 19 residues. The CDR3 coding sequence is TGCCCCCCGGGAACCCTTGAACCGAAAGTAGGGGGCGAAGGGTACGAGCAGTACTTC. Protein product: CPPGTLEPKVGGEGYEQYF.